This T cell receptor beta chain was retrieved from a study of T cells in Graves' hyperthyroidism and ophthalmopathy. Study findings and constraints: Researchers found most expanded thyroid clonotypes above 0.001 in blood as well. Ophthalmopathy, as predicted by the model, came a median roughly 6.3 months after the prediction.

There were TCR beta CDR3 regions amplified from RNA transcripts. The HTBI primer set was used in a first-round RT-PCR of the TCR CDR3. TCRdb redid the calling of the multiplex PCR reads with MiXCR, one entry per CDR3 protein. The sample has approximately 430,000 distinct CDR3 sequences; approximately 14% are singletons. This clonotype has at least ten counts. As yet, its antigen is unknown. Per germline, CDR1 SGHVS and CDR2 FQNEAQ. The CDR3 runs to 17 residues. J was trimmed by 0 bases and V by 7 bases; bases with no gene match: 10. The specimen sequenced was blood. This chain uses TRBV7-8 with TRBJ2-2; 8 nucleotides agree with TRBD1. This clonotype was sampled from a young woman with Graves' hyperthyroidism. Here the CDR3 reads CASTTDREVANTGELFF. The DNA for the CDR3 is TGTGCCAGCACCACGGACAGGGAAGTGGCGAACACCGGGGAGCTGTTTTTT.